This T cell receptor (beta chain) is drawn from a study of blood T cell repertoires in COVID-19. Overall study: COVID-19 samples collected from the United States, Italy and Spain covered acute and convalescent phases. Sample material is recorded as cDNA or gDNA derived from T cells, B-cell-depleted T cells, or PBMCs.

Germline CDR1 reads MGHRA; CDR2 reads YSYEKL. The CDR3 extends over 16 amino acids. V was clipped by 4 bases and J by 7 bases; unmatched bases: 11. Authors' methods: The authors estimated nucleated cell counts from reference gene primer amplification. Here immunoSEQ multiplex PCR was the method, and the copy in TCRdb shows in-frame clones only, minus some. Clone size and V and J calls were adopted from that table, with D and trimming inferred from the DNA. The profile shows roughly 97,000 clones, over 75% of them singletons. The chain uses TRBV4-1 and TRBJ1-3; 9 nucleotides agree with TRBD1. What was sequenced was peripheral blood. This receptor was obtained from a human donor in a cohort sampled during active COVID-19. The CDR3 sequence: CASSLIGQGTDNTIYF. Written as DNA, the CDR3 is TGCGCCAGCAGCCTCATCGGACAGGGGACTGACAACACCATATATTTT.